These 5 T cell receptor beta chains were all obtained from the same sample, sequenced in a study of blood T cell repertoires in COVID-19. TCRdb's copy holds only in-frame clones and misses some; the assay was immunoSEQ multiplex PCR. Of a few hundred thousand clones listed, 80% to 90% are singletons. Sequencing was done on a sample of PBMCs or T cells enriched from blood (not recorded which). These receptors were taken from a woman in her late teens or twenties in a cohort exposed to, infected with or recovered from COVID-19 (not recorded which).

The chain uses TRBV24-1 and TRBJ2-5; 7 bases map to TRBD2. This CDR3 has 16 residues. V lost 1 base to trimming and J lost 2 bases; unmatched junction nucleotides: 6. Germline values: CDR1 KGHDR, CDR2 SFDVKD. CDR3 bases: TGTGCCACCAGTGATTTCGCGACTAGCAGACAAGAGACCCAGTACTTC. Residues: CATSDFATSRQETQYF.

This chain joins TRBV19 and TRBJ1-5, with D hard to call. This CDR3 is built from 14 residues. V was trimmed by 3 bases and J by 5 bases, leaving 11 bases between them. Germline V gives CDR1 LNHDA, CDR2 SQIVND (reference sequence). The CDR3 is CASSMVVTYQPQHF. CDR3 nucleotide sequence: TGTGCCAGTAGTATGGTGGTAACTTATCAGCCCCAGCATTTT.

The chain is built from TRBV24-1 and TRBJ1-1; D possibly corresponds to TRBD1 (6 bases). The germline V gene encodes CDR1 KGHDR and CDR2 SFDVKD. V lost 8 bases and J lost 6, with 18 bases in between. The CDR3 has 14 amino acids. CDR3 bases: TGTGCCACCACGGGACCAGGGGAGTGGGCTGAAGCTTTCTTT. Its translation: CATTGPGEWAEAFF.

The gene calls are TRBV28 and TRBJ1-4; weak D call: TRBD1 (5 bases). Germline V CDR1 and CDR2: MDHEN, SYDVKM. The CDR3 is 15 amino acids. V lost 7 bases and J 3 bases, leaving 15 bases between the germline ends. The CDR3 is CASTYSGTPNEKLFF. CDR3 nucleotides: TGTGCCAGCACCTATTCAGGGACTCCTAATGAAAAACTGTTTTTT.

This rearrangement joins TRBV7-9 to TRBJ1-1; D is possibly TRBD1 (6 bases). The V gene's germline CDR1 is SEHNR and CDR2 FQNEAQ (reference sequence). This CDR3 has 14 amino acids. Trimming stripped 5 bases from V and 5 bases from J, with 15 bases between. In DNA form, the CDR3 reads TGTGCCAGCAGCCACCCCCCAGGGGCGACTGAAGCTTTCTTT. It encodes CASSHPPGATEAFF.